The present T cell receptor (beta chain) was sequenced within a study of identical twins. Germline loops: CDR1 DFQATT, CDR2 SNEGSKA (reference sequence). CDR3 length equals 15 residues. J lost 5 bases, V lost 2 bases, and 12 bases had no gene match. MiXCR, run by TCRdb on the 5' RACE reads, gives a single entry per CDR3 protein. The profile covers 700,000 or so distinct CDR3 sequences, with 8.5% to 9.5% appearing a single time and 0.75% to 1% taken by the ten largest. This same sample was also part of a study on yellow fever vaccine responses in identical twins.

Material for sequencing was PBMCs. This TCR derives from a woman between 18 and 29 years old in good health. The chain uses TRBV20-1 and TRBJ2-7, with 7 bases identical to TRBD1. The CDR3 nucleotides read TGCAGTGCTAGATCAGGGACAGTGGCCCGGGACGAGCAGTACTTC. Translation: CSARSGTVARDEQYF.